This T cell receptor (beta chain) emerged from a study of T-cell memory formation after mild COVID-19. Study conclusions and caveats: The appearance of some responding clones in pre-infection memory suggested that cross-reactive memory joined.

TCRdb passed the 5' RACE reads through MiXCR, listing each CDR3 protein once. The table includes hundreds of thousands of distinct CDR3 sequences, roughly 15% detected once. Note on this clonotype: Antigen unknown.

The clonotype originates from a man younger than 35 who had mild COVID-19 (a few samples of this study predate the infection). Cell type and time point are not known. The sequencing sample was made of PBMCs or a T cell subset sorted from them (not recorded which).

The CDR3 loop reads CASSYSWDSGNTIYF. The CDR3 DNA is TGTGCCAGCAGTTACTCTTGGGACTCTGGAAACACCATATATTTT. V and J are TRBV6-5 and TRBJ1-3; D gene uncertain. Trimming shortened V by 0 bases and J by 0 bases, and 6 bases separated the two germline ends. CDR1 is MNHEY and CDR2 is SVGAGI in the germline V gene. The CDR3 loop spans 15 amino acids.